These 9 T cell receptor beta chains share one sample of origin, sequenced in a study of identifying expanded T cells in peripheral blood. Measured with immunoSEQ multiplex PCR; TCRdb has only the in-frame clones, and not every one. The sample lists around 120,000 clones; approximately 84% were seen once. The specimen sequenced was blood. The receptors originated from a person aged 18-69 years in good health.

The chain is built from TRBV25-1 and TRBJ2-7; D is perhaps TRBD2 (5 bases). The V gene's germline CDR1 is MGHDK and CDR2 SYGVNS. V was shortened by 10 bases and J by 2 bases, with 18 bases between the two germline ends. This CDR3 is 14 amino acids long. The CDR3 DNA sequence: TGTGCCACCAGCAGTGCGGACTCTCCCTACGAGCAGTACTTC. Its translation: CATSSADSPYEQYF.

This clone was picked up a small number of times. The chain is built from TRBV2 and TRBJ2-7; tentative D call: TRBD1 (5 bases). V dropped 4 bases and J dropped 2 bases, with 6 bases sitting between them. There are 12 residues in the CDR3. CDR1 is SNHLY and CDR2 is FYNNEI in the germline V gene. CDR3 DNA sequence: TGTGCCAGCAGTGTGGACACCTACGAGCAGTACTTC. This codes for CASSVDTYEQYF.

The chain recombines TRBV6-4 with TRBJ2-7, with D unclear. This CDR3 region has 13 residues. Trimming removed 2 bases at V and 4 bases at J, with 9 bases between. Germline V gene data show CDR1 as MRHNA and CDR2 as SNTAGT. The CDR3 DNA sequence: TGTGCCAGCAGTGACCTTCAGCCGTACGAGCAGTACTTC. Residues: CASSDLQPYEQYF.

The chain employs TRBV7-9 and TRBJ2-3; TRBD2 matches at 7 bases. V trimming: 6 bases; J trimming: 3 bases; junction bases outside the gene matches: 18. Germline CDR1 SEHNR, CDR2 FQNEAQ (reference sequence). The CDR3 is made up of 18 amino acids. The CDR3 region is CASSNHPLPGGLTDTQYF. In DNA, the CDR3 is TGTGCCAGCAGTAATCACCCGTTGCCGGGGGGTCTAACAGATACGCAGTATTTT.

The chain is built from TRBV19 and TRBJ1-1; D is unresolved. V lost 2 bases and J lost 0, with 7 bases in between. Per germline, CDR1 LNHDA and CDR2 SQIVND (reference sequence). The CDR3 extends over 14 amino acids. CDR3 sequence (DNA): TGTGCCAGTAGTATACGACCGATGAACACTGAAGCTTTCTTT. Translated, it gives CASSIRPMNTEAFF.

The sample holds one count of this clone. This chain links TRBV6-6 with TRBJ2-2; possibly TRBD1 for D (6 bases). The CDR3 covers 13 residues. CDR1 and CDR2 (germline): MNHNY, SVGAGI (reference sequence). The ends were cut back, 7 bases at V and 3 bases at J, with 9 bases in the middle. In DNA form, the CDR3 reads TGTGCCAGCATCACAGGGTACACCGGGGAGCTGTTTTTT. Its translation is CASITGYTGELFF.

A single count supports this clone. This chain uses TRBV10-1 with TRBJ2-2; TRBD2 matches at 9 bases. Germline lookup yields CDR1 WNHNN and CDR2 SYGVQD (reference sequence). CDR3 length: 15 residues. J gave up 2 bases and V 4 bases, and 2 bases lay outside the gene matches. The chain's CDR3 is CASSVSGGNTGELFF. Written as DNA, the CDR3 is TGCGCCAGCAGTGTTAGCGGGGGTAACACCGGGGAGCTGTTTTTT.

This sequence joins TRBV4-3 and TRBJ2-5; D not resolved. This CDR3 is 13 amino acids long. V dropped 2 bases and J dropped 5 bases, with 9 bases sitting between them. Germline CDR1 and CDR2: LGHNA and YSLEER. This chain's CDR3 is CASSQIVAETQYF. The CDR3 DNA reads as TGCGCCAGCAGCCAAATAGTAGCTGAGACCCAGTACTTC.

The V call is TRBV19, the J call TRBJ2-1; the D call may be TRBD1 or TRBD2 (6 bases each). CDR3 size: 11 residues. In germline, CDR1 is LNHDA, CDR2 SQIVND (reference sequence). Trimming took off 1 base at V and 13 bases at J, with 8 bases between the two ends. In DNA, the CDR3 is TGTGCCAGTAGTATAGGGGGGGCCCAGTTCTTC. As protein: CASSIGGAQFF.